This T cell receptor (beta chain) was documented in a study of early T cells in non-severe SARS-CoV-2 infection. Details on this clonotype: Its antigen is as yet unknown.

Study outcomes and limitations: Using VDJdb, the matching emphasized anti-spike CD8 responses while missing private and CD4 specificities.

Germline values: CDR1 ENHRY, CDR2 SYGVKD. The CDR3 sequence is 14 residues long. Trimming cost V 5 bases and J 2 bases; bases outside gene matches: 4. Molecules of cDNA were individually given unique molecular identifiers that were attached to them. TCRdb independently ran MiXCR on the 5' RACE reads; one entry per CDR3 protein. This sample has tens of thousands of distinct CDR3 sequences, with less than 15% found just once. Material: whole blood. The chain has TRBV10-3 and TRBJ2-7, with 9 bases fitting TRBD1. The source is an adult who was a healthcare worker with PCR-confirmed SARS-CoV-2 infection or an uninfected control (not recorded which). The CDR3 nucleotides read TGTGCCATCAGTCCGGGACAGGGAGCCTACGAGCAGTACTTC. It translates to CAISPGQGAYEQYF.